What follows is one TCR beta chain and its context. The data stem from a study of blood T cell repertoires in COVID-19. Some clones are missing from TCRdb's copy, which holds only in-frame ones; the method was immunoSEQ multiplex PCR. The table lists 200,000 to 300,000 clones, around 87% of them singletons, with around 2.8% in the top ten. Germline loops: CDR1 SGHVS, CDR2 FNYEAQ. The CDR3 is 14 amino acids. Trimming removed 7 bases at V and 8 bases at J, with 18 bases between. This clonotype was sampled from a woman aged 25 to 45 who had recovered from COVID-19. This rearrangement joins TRBV7-6 to TRBJ2-1, with D possibly being TRBD2 (6 bases). The sample was peripheral blood. This CDR3 reads CASTLLWGGDEQFF. The CDR3 region has the DNA TGTGCCAGCACCTTGCTGTGGGGAGGCGATGAGCAGTTCTTC.